Presented here are 28 T cell receptor beta chains from one specimen sequenced in a study of response to subunit inactivated influenza vaccine. One entry per CDR3 protein results from TCRdb running MiXCR on the RT-PCR reads. The data show 700,000 to 900,000 distinct CDR3 sequences, with around 20% seen just once and roughly 10% held by the top ten. Sample: PBMCs from blood, taken 4 to 6 days after vaccination. All receptors come from a man aged 50 to 59 who received an inactivated influenza vaccine.

This clonotype was picked up a small number of times. This chain connects TRBV28 to TRBJ2-5; 8 bases line up with TRBD2. Germline CDR1 reads MDHEN; CDR2 reads SYDVKM. With V trimmed by 6 bases and J by 1 base, 7 bases remained unmatched. The CDR3 is 15 residues long. The CDR3 sequence: CASRPAGGAQETQYF. CDR3 DNA sequence: TGTGCCAGCAGGCCTGCGGGAGGAGCCCAAGAGACCCAGTACTTC.

This clonotype was seen more than once but under ten times. The chain couples TRBV20-1 to TRBJ1-5; 11 positions agree with TRBD1. Losses at the gene ends were 1 base for V and 2 bases for J; bases not matched to a gene: 10. CDR1 DFQATT and CDR2 SNEGSKA come from the germline V gene (reference sequence). The CDR3 covers 18 residues. The CDR3 is CSARVGQGARRGNQPQHF. CDR3 sequence (DNA): TGCAGTGCTAGAGTAGGACAGGGGGCGCGAAGAGGCAATCAGCCCCAGCATTTT.

This chain links TRBV28 with TRBJ2-7; D is possibly TRBD1 (6 bases). This CDR3 comprises 14 residues. The germline V gene encodes CDR1 MDHEN and CDR2 SYDVKM. V lost 5 bases to trimming and J lost 3 bases, with 14 bases between them. CDR3 residues: CASSGQGRVYEQYF. In DNA form, the CDR3 reads TGTGCCAGCAGTGGGCAGGGGCGGGTCTACGAGCAGTACTTC.

This chain connects TRBV12-5 to TRBJ2-5; 9 nucleotides align to TRBD1. The CDR3 has 13 residues. From germline, CDR1 is LGHNT and CDR2 FRNRAP. V trimming: 6 bases; J trimming: 3 bases; junction bases outside the gene matches: 2. CDR3 sequence reads: CASGRDREETQYF. Written as DNA, the CDR3 is TGTGCTAGTGGCCGGGACAGGGAAGAGACCCAGTACTTC.

This clonotype was seen only a few times. The chain couples TRBV7-9 to TRBJ1-1; 10 positions agree with TRBD1. Trimming cost V 0 bases and J 4 bases; bases outside gene matches: 2. Germline V gene lookup returns CDR1 SEHNR and CDR2 FQNEAQ (reference sequence). The CDR3 totals 15 residues. This chain's CDR3 is CASSLADRGTTEAFF. The DNA for the CDR3 is TGTGCCAGCAGCTTAGCGGACAGGGGGACCACTGAAGCTTTCTTT.

This clonotype was observed a single time. The chain employs TRBV7-9 and TRBJ1-2, with D possibly TRBD1 on 5 matching bases. CDR3 size: 14 residues. Per the germline V gene, CDR1 is SEHNR and CDR2 is FQNEAQ (reference sequence). Trimming left V 3 bases short and J 8 bases short, with 16 bases between. CDR3 amino acids: CASSFTTDSKGYTF. As DNA, the CDR3 is TGTGCCAGCAGCTTCACCACCGACAGTAAAGGCTACACCTTC.

This clonotype was observed a handful of times. The chain uses TRBV4-2 and TRBJ2-1; possibly TRBD2 for D (5 bases). Germline CDR1 reads LGHNA; CDR2 reads YNFKEQ. The V and J ends lost 0 bases and 5 bases respectively, with 17 bases between them. The CDR3 loop spans 17 amino acids. CDR3 DNA: TGTGCCAGCAGCCAAGATATAAGGGCGGAGGTGGACAATGAGCAGTTCTTC. It translates to CASSQDIRAEVDNEQFF.

The chain couples TRBV10-3 to TRBJ2-7, with D tentatively TRBD2 (6 bases). This CDR3 spans 15 amino acids. The germline V gene encodes CDR1 ENHRY and CDR2 SYGVKD. V was pared by 0 bases and J by 0 bases, with 9 bases between. The chain's CDR3 is CAISESSGGSYEQYF. Written as DNA, the CDR3 is TGTGCCATCAGTGAGTCTAGCGGAGGCTCCTACGAGCAGTACTTC.

The rearrangement uses TRBV2 and TRBJ2-7, with D perhaps matching TRBD2 (5 bases). Germline V gene sequence: CDR1 SNHLY, CDR2 FYNNEI. The V end lost 8 bases, the J end lost 2 bases, and 16 bases lay between the germline ends. This CDR3 has 14 amino acids. For the CDR3, the DNA is TGTGCCAGCGTGGTGGGTAGCGCAGCCTACGAGCAGTACTTC. This sequence encodes CASVVGSAAYEQYF.

The chain recombines TRBV12-3 or TRBV12-4 with TRBJ1-1; a weak D match, TRBD1 (6 bases). Deletions cut 9 bases from V and 3 bases from J, with 11 bases between. The CDR3 contains 12 residues. CDR3 residues: CASSDRYTEAFF. The CDR3, as DNA: TGTGCCAGTTCTGACAGGTACACTGAAGCTTTCTTT.

This chain joins TRBV5-1 and TRBJ2-7, with D perhaps TRBD1 (6 bases). This CDR3 is built from 14 residues. The germline gives CDR1 SGHRS, CDR2 YFSETQ. Trimming removed 4 bases from V and 3 bases from J, with 14 bases in between. The CDR3 protein is CASSEPDSSYEQYF. CDR3 coding DNA: TGCGCCAGCAGCGAACCGGACAGCAGCTACGAGCAGTACTTC.

This clonotype came up a few times. This chain uses TRBV7-6 with TRBJ2-6; a weak D match, TRBD1 (5 bases). Germline assignment: CDR1 SGHVS and CDR2 FNYEAQ. V dropped 5 bases and J dropped 0 bases, with 20 bases sitting between them. The CDR3 contains 19 residues. The CDR3 here is CASSLSIGHQGSGANVLTF. The CDR3 DNA reads TGTGCCAGCAGCCTTTCCATTGGACACCAGGGCTCTGGGGCCAACGTCCTGACTTTC.

The genes are TRBV28 and TRBJ1-2, with D perhaps matching TRBD1 (5 bases). The CDR3 extends over 13 amino acids. Trimming took 5 bases from V and 7 from J, leaving 14 bases between them. Germline V gene sequence: CDR1 MDHEN, CDR2 SYDVKM. DNA for the CDR3: TGTGCCAGCAGTGATAGGGGCCTGGGTGGCTACACCTTC. This translates into CASSDRGLGGYTF.

The chain employs TRBV4-3 and TRBJ2-3; tentatively, D is TRBD1 (6 bases). Per the germline V gene, CDR1 is LGHNA and CDR2 is YSLEER. Trimming left V 4 bases short and J 0 bases short, with 17 bases between. The CDR3 has 17 residues. CDR3 DNA: TGCGCCAGCAGCCCACGCCCTAGGACAGCTAGCACAGATACGCAGTATTTT. It codes for CASSPRPRTASTDTQYF.

This clonotype was observed a single time. The V and J genes are TRBV6-5 and TRBJ2-7, with D perhaps TRBD1 or TRBD2 (5 bases each). The length of the CDR3 is 16 residues. The V end lost 0 bases, the J end lost 5 bases, and 17 bases lay between the germline ends. Germline V CDR1 and CDR2: MNHEY, SVGAGI. CDR3: CASSYSFPVGVDEQYF. CDR3 bases: TGTGCCAGCAGTTACTCCTTTCCTGTGGGGGTCGACGAGCAGTACTTC.

This clonotype was detected only a few times. The V call is TRBV4-3, the J call TRBJ1-1; D not resolved. Trimming pared 0 bases from V and 6 bases from J, leaving 8 bases between. The CDR3 covers 13 residues. Germline CDR1 is LGHNA and CDR2 is YSLEER. CDR3 amino acids: CASSQEASAEAFF. CDR3 bases: TGCGCCAGCAGCCAAGAAGCCAGCGCTGAAGCTTTCTTT.

This clonotype was detected only a few times. The chain combines TRBV6-5 with TRBJ2-1, with 14 nucleotides matching TRBD2. The CDR3 sequence is 17 residues long. The germline gives CDR1 MNHEY, CDR2 SVGAGI. The junction had 4 bases not matched to a gene; V was cut back by 0 bases and J by 6 bases. CDR3 bases: TGTGCCAGCAGTTACTCCGGAGGGACTAGCGGGGGCAATGAGCAGTTCTTC. Its protein product is CASSYSGGTSGGNEQFF.

The gene calls are TRBV12-2 and TRBJ1-4; the DNA was not compared with TRBD1, the D call given in the table. TRBV12-2 is a pseudogene locus. The CDR3 is 16 amino acids. The chain's CDR3 is CASRLALTGKLEKLFF. The CDR3 DNA follows: TGTGCAAGTCGCTTAGCGTTGACAGGCAAACTTGAAAAACTGTTTTTT.

This clonotype was counted a few times. The chain couples TRBV5-1 to TRBJ2-2, with D possibly being TRBD2 (5 bases). V was cut by 3 bases and J by 2 bases, with 11 bases left in between. From germline, CDR1 is SGHRS and CDR2 YFSETQ. The CDR3 is 15 residues long. CDR3 protein: CASSSEDSNTGELFF. In nucleotides, the CDR3 is TGCGCCAGCAGCTCTGAGGACTCCAACACCGGGGAGCTGTTTTTT.

In its sample, this clonotype was seen a few times. This chain links TRBV28 with TRBJ2-7, with 9 bases identical to TRBD2. CDR1 is MDHEN, CDR2 SYDVKM, per germline. Unmatched junction bases numbered 10, after V lost 3 bases and J lost 4 bases. The CDR3 covers 16 residues. CDR3 DNA sequence: TGTGCCAGCAGTTTCGTGACTAGCGGCCCATTTTACGAGCAGTACTTC. Protein sequence: CASSFVTSGPFYEQYF. The full variable domain, in which reference TRBV28 and TRBJ2-7 provide the parts outside the CDR3, is DVKVTQSSRYLVKRTGEKVFLECVQDMDHENMFWYRQDPGLGLRLIYFSYDVKMKEKGDIPEGYSVSREKKERFSLILESASTNQTSMYLCASSFVTSGPFYEQYFGPGTRLTVT.

The chain carries TRBV6-1 and TRBJ2-3; D not resolved. The CDR3 loop spans 14 amino acids. V dropped 6 bases and J dropped 1 base, with 11 bases sitting between them. CDR1 is MNHNS, CDR2 SASEGT, per germline. CDR3 coding DNA: TGTGCCAGCAGCCCTAGATACGGCACAGATACGCAGTATTTT. This gives the protein CASSPRYGTDTQYF.

The rearrangement links TRBV5-5 to TRBJ1-2, with D possibly being TRBD1 (5 bases). The germline gives CDR1 SGHKS, CDR2 YYEKEE (reference sequence). The V gene lost 4 bases and the J gene lost 3 bases, with 10 bases spanning the gap. The CDR3 has 13 residues. CDR3 in amino acids: CASSPTEHYGYTF. CDR3 nucleotides: TGTGCCAGCAGCCCGACAGAGCACTATGGCTACACCTTC. Filled out from reference TRBV5-5 and TRBJ1-2, the complete variable domain reads DAGVTQSPTHLIKTRGQQVTLRCSPISGHKSVSWYQQVLGQGPQFIFQYYEKEERGRGNFPDRFSARQFPNYSSELNVNALLLGDSALYLCASSPTEHYGYTFGSGTRLTVV.

This rearrangement joins TRBV7-9 to TRBJ2-7; 8 positions match TRBD1. Trimming cost V 3 bases and J 2 bases; bases outside gene matches: 3. Germline V gene sequence: CDR1 SEHNR, CDR2 FQNEAQ (reference sequence). The CDR3 is made up of 14 amino acids. CDR3 in DNA: TGTGCCAGCAGCTTCCAGACAGGGGCCTACGAGCAGTACTTC. Its translation: CASSFQTGAYEQYF.

The rearrangement links TRBV4-3 to TRBJ2-3, with D unresolved. Trimming cost V 0 bases and J 2 bases, with 15 bases left between them. CDR1 and CDR2 from the germline V gene are LGHNA and YSLEER. This CDR3 is built from 17 residues. CDR3 coding DNA: TGCGCCAGCAGCCAAGATAGCTGGCAGTTACCCACAGATACGCAGTATTTT. Its protein product is CASSQDSWQLPTDTQYF.

The table lists this clonotype with a few counts. This chain links TRBV20-1 with TRBJ2-1, with 7 bases that match TRBD1. Per germline, CDR1 DFQATT and CDR2 SNEGSKA (reference sequence). The length of the CDR3 is 15 residues. The V gene end was trimmed by 3 bases and the J gene end by 7 bases; junction bases not matched to a gene: 12. The CDR3 loop reads CSASEGGLGGNEQFF. CDR3 in DNA: TGCAGTGCTAGTGAAGGGGGCCTTGGCGGGAATGAGCAGTTCTTC.

The V and J genes are TRBV29-1 and TRBJ2-1, with TRBD2 matching over 10 bases. CDR3 size: 14 residues. The ends lost 6 bases at V and 6 bases at J; junction bases unmatched: 8. CDR1 and CDR2 (germline): SQVTM, ANQGSEA. The DNA for the CDR3 is TGCAGCGTCAAGGGGACTAGCGCTTCCAATGAGCAGTTCTTC. Translation: CSVKGTSASNEQFF.

The table lists this clonotype with many counts. V usage is TRBV7-6 and J usage is TRBJ2-3, with no clear D. CDR3 length equals 16 residues. Germline V gene lookup returns CDR1 SGHVS and CDR2 FNYEAQ. V shed 5 bases and J shed 0 bases, with 15 bases lying between them. The CDR3 DNA is TGTGCCAGCAGCCCCCGCTCTGGTAGCAGCACAGATACGCAGTATTTT. This gives the protein CASSPRSGSSTDTQYF.

This clonotype showed up just once. The genes are TRBV28 and TRBJ2-3; D is undetermined. CDR1 and CDR2 from the germline V gene are MDHEN and SYDVKM. The CDR3 consists of 13 residues. The V and J ends lost 8 bases and 4 bases respectively, with 13 bases between them. The CDR3 sequence: CASRGGRPDTQYF. In DNA, the CDR3 is TGTGCCAGCCGAGGCGGTCGCCCAGATACGCAGTATTTT.